The 29 T cell receptor beta chains reported below all come from one sample, sequenced in a study of neurological immune-mediated disorders. MiXCR was run by TCRdb on the 5' RACE reads, yielding one entry per CDR3 protein. The table includes roughly 43,000 distinct CDR3 sequences, under 2% detected once. What was sequenced was PBMCs. The source of these receptors is a woman aged 35 to 49 with multiple sclerosis.

This clonotype was observed many times. The DNA for the CDR3 is TGTGCCAGCAGTTTATGGGGGACAGGGACGAATGAAGCTTTCTTT. It codes for CASSLWGTGTNEAFF. V and J are TRBV28 and TRBJ1-1, with 9 bases matching TRBD1. J lost 7 bases, V lost 0 bases, and 6 bases had no gene match. The CDR3 is made up of 15 amino acids. CDR1 is MDHEN and CDR2 is SYDVKM in the germline V gene.

This clonotype was counted a few times. This sequence joins TRBV12-3 or TRBV12-4 and TRBJ1-2; D is possibly TRBD1 (5 bases). Trimming stripped 6 bases from V and 3 bases from J, with 11 bases between. The CDR3 has 13 amino acids. The chain's CDR3 is CASSKDSYYGYTF. The CDR3 DNA sequence: TGTGCCAGCAGCAAAGACAGTTACTATGGCTACACCTTC.

This clonotype was recorded many times. The chain is built from TRBV19 and TRBJ2-7, with a possible D match to TRBD2 (6 bases). Germline lookup yields CDR1 LNHDA and CDR2 SQIVND (reference sequence). The CDR3 is 14 amino acids. The V gene lost 2 bases and the J gene lost 0 bases, with 8 bases spanning the gap. This chain's CDR3 is CASSITGVSYEQYF. The CDR3 DNA reads as TGTGCCAGTAGTATAACGGGGGTCTCCTACGAGCAGTACTTC.

Ten or more counts support this clonotype. The J gene is TRBJ2-3, the V gene TRBV5-1, with 8 nucleotides matching TRBD2. Germline assignment: CDR1 SGHRS and CDR2 YFSETQ. After removal of 4 bases from V and 2 bases from J, the junction contained 3 bases not matched to a gene. The CDR3 consists of 14 residues. CDR3 sequence (DNA): TGCGCCAGCAGCGGCGGGGGGACCACAGATACGCAGTATTTT. This translates into CASSGGGTTDTQYF.

At least ten counts were recorded for this clonotype. J is TRBJ1-5 and V is TRBV24-1, with D hard to call. V lost 9 bases and J lost 14, with 7 bases in between. This CDR3 has 8 amino acids. Per germline, CDR1 KGHDR and CDR2 SFDVKD. CDR3 residues: CATGYEHF. CDR3 nucleotides: TGTGCCACCGGTTATGAGCATTTT.

This clonotype was observed a single time. The genes are TRBV9 and TRBJ2-1; tentative D call: TRBD2 (6 bases). V lost 0 bases and J lost 1, with 17 bases in between. Germline V gives CDR1 SGDLS, CDR2 YYNGEE. This CDR3 is 18 amino acids long. The CDR3 nucleotides read TGTGCCAGCAGCGTAGAGTTTGCGGGGACGAGGTCCTACAATGAGCAGTTCTTC. Its protein is CASSVEFAGTRSYNEQFF.

Many counts were recorded for this clonotype. This chain links TRBV20-1 with TRBJ2-3; unclear D gene. Trimming stripped 5 bases from V and 4 bases from J, with 16 bases between. Germline V gene data show CDR1 as DFQATT and CDR2 as SNEGSKA (reference sequence). CDR3 length: 14 amino acids. Here the CDR3 DNA reads TGCAGTGCTTCGACCAATCCCGGGTCAGATACGCAGTATTTT. This encodes CSASTNPGSDTQYF.

CDR3 coding DNA: TGTGCCAGCTCCGAGGATATCTATGGCTACACCTTC. Protein sequence: CASSEDIYGYTF. This rearrangement joins TRBV18 to TRBJ1-2; D call uncertain. Trimming left V 6 bases short and J 4 bases short, with 9 bases between. The V gene's germline CDR1 is KGHSH and CDR2 LQKENI. The CDR3 sequence is 12 residues long.

This clonotype was recorded many times. The V gene is TRBV20-1, the J gene TRBJ2-1; weak D call: TRBD2 (6 bases). Germline V gene lookup returns CDR1 DFQATT and CDR2 SNEGSKA (reference sequence). Deletions cut 8 bases from V and 0 bases from J, with 20 bases between. This CDR3 is built from 16 residues. CDR3 in DNA: TGCAGTTCTTTAAGGTTCGGCGGGGCCTCCTACAATGAGCAGTTCTTC. This sequence encodes CSSLRFGGASYNEQFF.

This clonotype was seen repeatedly, ten times or more. This rearrangement joins TRBV10-3 to TRBJ1-5; no definite D call. CDR1 and CDR2 (germline): ENHRY, SYGVKD. V was trimmed by 6 bases and J by 0 bases, leaving 6 bases between them. The CDR3 runs to 13 residues. This CDR3 is CAIRSYSNQPQHF. Here the CDR3 DNA reads TGTGCCATCAGAAGTTATAGCAATCAGCCCCAGCATTTT.

At least ten counts were recorded for this clonotype. The rearrangement links TRBV6-5 to TRBJ1-5, with D unclear. The CDR3 has 13 residues. Germline V gene sequence: CDR1 MNHEY, CDR2 SVGAGI. V gave up 0 bases and J gave up 5 bases, with 5 bases separating them. Written as DNA, the CDR3 is TGTGCCAGCAGTTACTCGACGGATCAGCCCCAGCATTTT. It yields the protein CASSYSTDQPQHF.

This clonotype has at least ten counts. The gene calls are TRBV20-1 and TRBJ1-5; 7 nucleotides agree with TRBD1. The germline V gene encodes CDR1 DFQATT and CDR2 SNEGSKA (reference sequence). Trimming cost V 1 base and J 5 bases; bases outside gene matches: 2. The CDR3 has 13 residues. Here the CDR3 reads CSARAGGDQPQHF. The CDR3 DNA sequence: TGCAGTGCTAGAGCAGGGGGTGATCAGCCCCAGCATTTT.

This clonotype was counted at least ten times. V and J are TRBV10-3 and TRBJ1-6; no reliable D call. V was shortened by 5 bases and J by 5 bases, with 13 bases between the two germline ends. The CDR3 loop spans 15 amino acids. The germline gives CDR1 ENHRY, CDR2 SYGVKD. The CDR3 DNA reads as TGTGCCATCAGTCGGAGACATTCTAATAATTCACCCCTCCACTTT. Its translation: CAISRRHSNNSPLHF.

Only a few counts were recorded for this clonotype. A clone one base away is much larger, so this may be a read error. V and J are TRBV7-9 and TRBJ1-6; unclear D gene. CDR3 size: 12 residues. Germline assignment: CDR1 SEHNR and CDR2 FQNEAQ (reference sequence). DNA of the CDR3: TGTGCCAGCAGCTCGCGCAATTCACACCTCCACTTT. Translating it yields CASSSRNSHLHF.

This clonotype occurred many times. The J gene is TRBJ2-3, the V gene TRBV7-9, with 7 bases lining up with TRBD2. This CDR3 contains 16 residues. The V and J ends lost 5 bases and 2 bases, in that order; junction bases with no gene match: 10. CDR1 is SEHNR, CDR2 FQNEAQ, per germline (reference sequence). Here the CDR3 DNA reads TGTGCCAGCAGCAACGTGGGGGGGAGATCCACAGATACGCAGTATTTT. Protein sequence: CASSNVGGRSTDTQYF.

This clonotype was seen many times. This chain uses TRBV7-9 with TRBJ2-2; the D call may be TRBD1 or TRBD2 (5 bases each). The CDR3 spans 16 residues. V was clipped by 5 bases and J by 0 bases, with 13 bases between them. Germline CDR1 reads SEHNR; CDR2 reads FQNEAQ (reference sequence). CDR3 in amino acids: CASSPKGRANTGELFF. The CDR3 DNA sequence: TGTGCCAGCAGCCCTAAGGGGAGAGCGAACACCGGGGAGCTGTTTTTT. Using reference TRBV7-9 and TRBJ2-2 for the parts outside the CDR3, the full variable domain is DTGVSQNPRHKITKRGQNVTFRCDPISEHNRLYWYRQTLGQGPEFLTYFQNEAQLEKSRLLSDRFSAERPKGSFSTLEIQRTEQGDSAMYLCASSPKGRANTGELFFGEGSRLTVL.

This clonotype has a count of ten or more. The V call is TRBV7-6, the J call TRBJ1-2; D gene ambiguous. The germline gives CDR1 SGHVS, CDR2 FNYEAQ. V lost 5 bases and J lost 4, with 14 bases in between. The CDR3 length is 14 residues. CDR3 sequence (DNA): TGTGCCAGCAGCCCGGGTGGGCAGAGCTATGGCTACACCTTC. The encoded protein is CASSPGGQSYGYTF.

This clonotype was counted ten times or more. The rearrangement joins TRBV5-1 to TRBJ2-2; maybe TRBD1 (6 bases). V was clipped by 1 base and J by 0 bases, with 7 bases between them. This CDR3 is built from 15 residues. Germline V CDR1 and CDR2: SGHRS, YFSETQ. The CDR3 spells CASSLTGSNTGELFF. CDR3 bases: TGCGCCAGCAGCTTGACAGGGTCGAACACCGGGGAGCTGTTTTTT.

This clonotype was detected many times. The rearrangement joins TRBV11-2 to TRBJ2-2; TRBD1 agrees at 7 bases. The CDR3 totals 16 residues. CDR1 is SGHAT, CDR2 FQNNGV, per germline. Trimming at V came to 6 bases and at J to 3 bases, leaving 10 bases not matched to a gene. The CDR3 sequence: CASRTYRGSDTGELFF. The DNA of the CDR3 is TGTGCCAGCAGGACTTACAGGGGCTCTGACACCGGGGAGCTGTTTTTT. Supplemented by reference TRBV11-2 and TRBJ2-2, the full variable domain reads EAGVAQSPRYKIIEKRQSVAFWCNPISGHATLYWYQQILGQGPKLLIQFQNNGVVDDSQLPKDRFSAERLKGVDSTLKIQPAKLEDSAVYLCASRTYRGSDTGELFFGEGSRLTVL.

The table lists this clonotype with many counts. The chain carries TRBV4-1 and TRBJ1-2, with 8 positions matching TRBD1. Losses at the gene ends were 2 bases for V and 8 bases for J; bases not matched to a gene: 10. The CDR3 runs 15 residues. The germline V gene has CDR1 MGHRA and CDR2 YSYEKL. The CDR3 bases are TGCGCCAGCAGCCAACCGGGACAGGACCTGGGGGGCTACACCTTC. Translated, it gives CASSQPGQDLGGYTF.

This clonotype was seen a handful of times. A read error may be the cause here, since a much bigger clone is one base away. The chain couples TRBV5-1 to TRBJ2-1, with D perhaps matching TRBD1 (5 bases). With 4 bases removed from V and 0 bases from J, the gap between germline ends came to 14 bases. The CDR3 runs to 16 residues. Germline CDR1 and CDR2: SGHRS and YFSETQ. CDR3 coding DNA: TGCGCCAGCAGCCCTCAACAGGCGAGCTCCTACAATGAGCAGTTCTTC. Protein product: CASSPQQASSYNEQFF.

Ten or more counts support this clonotype. The chain is built from TRBV7-2 and TRBJ1-4; 8 bases map to TRBD1. This CDR3 region has 15 residues. The J segment lost 6 bases and the V segment lost 3 bases, leaving 6 bases of the junction unmatched. Germline CDR1 is SGHTA and CDR2 is FQGNSA. The CDR3 DNA follows: TGTGCCAGCAGCTTGTTTCAGGGGGCCGATGAAAAACTGTTTTTT. Protein: CASSLFQGADEKLFF.

This clonotype has ten or more counts. V usage is TRBV15 and J usage is TRBJ1-1; D possibly corresponds to TRBD1 (5 bases). CDR3 length equals 15 residues. V lost 5 bases and J lost 0, with 13 bases in between. The germline gives CDR1 LNHNV, CDR2 YYDKDF (reference sequence). Written as DNA, the CDR3 is TGTGCCACCAGCGGGATTGGACACCTGAACACTGAAGCTTTCTTT. Translated: CATSGIGHLNTEAFF.

This clonotype was recorded at least ten times. This chain links TRBV11-2 with TRBJ2-7; D possibly corresponds to TRBD2 (6 bases). The CDR3 length is 15 residues. V was pared by 5 bases and J by 3 bases, with 17 bases between. Germline CDR1 reads SGHAT; CDR2 reads FQNNGV. The CDR3 nucleotides read TGTGCCAGCAGCCCTCCGGGACTCGGGGACTACGAGCAGTACTTC. Translating it yields CASSPPGLGDYEQYF.

This clonotype was found many times. The chain uses TRBV20-1 and TRBJ2-5, with TRBD1 identical over 7 bases. After removal of 5 bases from V and 1 base from J, the junction contained 13 bases not matched to a gene. This CDR3 region has 16 residues. Per germline, CDR1 DFQATT and CDR2 SNEGSKA (reference sequence). CDR3 sequence: CSAPSRRDSTQETQYF. The CDR3 nucleotides read TGCAGTGCTCCTTCCCGACGGGACAGTACCCAAGAGACCCAGTACTTC.

In this sample, this clonotype turned up many times. V is TRBV29-1 and J is TRBJ2-1, with 11 bases lining up with TRBD2. Germline CDR1 SQVTM, CDR2 ANQGSEA. Trimming took 4 bases from V and 8 from J; bases not matched to a gene: 7. This CDR3 spans 14 amino acids. The CDR3 spells CSVGSGGAGDEQFF. DNA of the CDR3: TGCAGCGTTGGTAGCGGGGGGGCCGGAGATGAGCAGTTCTTC.

This clonotype has a count of ten or more. This chain connects TRBV12-5 to TRBJ2-6, with 8 bases lining up with TRBD2. With V trimmed by 3 bases and J by 4 bases, 8 bases remained unmatched. The CDR3 sequence is 17 residues long. The germline gives CDR1 LGHNT, CDR2 FRNRAP. The CDR3 loop is CASGLRGGGSGANVLTF. CDR3 coding DNA: TGTGCTAGTGGTTTACGGGGGGGTGGCTCCGGGGCCAACGTCCTGACTTTC.

This clonotype was found many times. The chain links TRBV29-1 to TRBJ2-7; possible D gene TRBD1, 5 bases. Germline V gene data show CDR1 as SQVTM and CDR2 as ANQGSEA. The CDR3 spans 12 residues. The germline V and J ends were trimmed by 4 bases and 2 bases, with 9 bases remaining between them. CDR3 amino acids: CSVATGTYEQYF. CDR3 sequence (DNA): TGCAGCGTTGCCACAGGTACCTACGAGCAGTACTTC.

The rearrangement joins TRBV25-1 to TRBJ2-3; the D is unclear. This CDR3 region has 14 residues. Germline CDR1 and CDR2: MGHDK and SYGVNS. Trimming pared 3 bases from V and 3 bases from J, leaving 10 bases between. The chain's CDR3 is CASSDPLPTDTQYF. In nucleotides, the CDR3 is TGTGCCAGCAGTGACCCTCTTCCGACAGATACGCAGTATTTT.